These T cell receptor beta chains were read from a single sample in a study of blood T cells in healthy people across ages. TCRdb fed the 5' RACE reads into MiXCR, producing one record per CDR3 protein. There are 540,000 or so distinct CDR3 sequences in the sample; 47% occur only once, and 20% to 25% lies in the top ten. Sequenced material: blood. These receptors were obtained from a man older than 75 in good health. Both conserved end residues are part of each CDR3. Fields, in order: J gene, V gene, CDR3 protein.

>TRBJ1-1|TRBV6-5
CASSYSGVRHTEAFF
>TRBJ1-1|TRBV5-1
CASSLAGGGSNTEAFF
>TRBJ2-7|TRBV27
CASRVLSGGYEQYF
>TRBJ1-6|TRBV6-2/TRBV6-3
CASSYDRTNSPLHF
>TRBJ2-2|TRBV11-1
CASSPGTGRTGELFF
>TRBJ2-7|TRBV20-1
CSARKVRQGHEQYF
>TRBJ1-5|TRBV6-6
CASSYMGDQPQHF
>TRBJ2-1|TRBV18
CASSPQGESVEQFF
>TRBJ1-6|TRBV7-9
CASSPGGNSPLHF
>TRBJ2-7|TRBV25-1
CAREGDGSYEQYF
>.|TRBV2
CASRLVGYEQYF
>TRBJ1-4|TRBV29-1
CSVGGQGNEKLFF
>TRBJ2-7|TRBV6-5
CASSYGGTAWGGLPTKQYF
>TRBJ2-7|TRBV7-9
CASSQEAGSYNEQYF
>TRBJ1-5|TRBV6-2/TRBV6-3
CASRRQGLSNQPQHF
>TRBJ2-7|TRBV28
CASSLGATLHEQYF
>TRBJ1-2|TRBV6-6
CASSFDGAYGYTF
>TRBJ2-5|TRBV10-3
CAIRAGGSVYMETQYF
>TRBJ2-3|TRBV28
CASSFRLNTDTQYF
>TRBJ2-6|TRBV27
CASRKLDSSGANVLTF
>TRBJ2-7|TRBV6-6
CATGDSLNEQYF
>TRBJ2-1|TRBV29-1
CSVRANSYNEQFF
>TRBJ2-3|TRBV20-1
CSASSSGIVTDTQYF
>TRBJ2-4|TRBV28
CASSLYRQGQYF
>TRBJ2-7|TRBV13
CASSLQGAKNEQYF
>TRBJ2-2|TRBV24-1
CATSDFSGGAAGELFF
>TRBJ2-1|TRBV7-2
CASSLVAGGGYEQFF
>TRBJ2-7|TRBV10-3
CAISPGFEQYF
>TRBJ1-1|TRBV12-3/TRBV12-4
CASRATGTEAFF
>TRBJ2-6|TRBV9
CASSFGQGGSFGANVLTF
>.|TRBV7-2
CASSLGVDEQYF
>TRBJ2-3|TRBV7-9
CASSEGQAVSTDTQYF
>TRBJ2-7|TRBV14
CASSQDWDRGWDEQYF
>TRBJ2-1|TRBV4-3
CASSQDRQSNNEQFF
>TRBJ2-7|TRBV4-3
CASSQEGGGTSYEQYF
>TRBJ2-5|TRBV12-3/TRBV12-4
CASSLIGTSDETQYF
>TRBJ2-1|TRBV11-2
CASSRYSNEQFF
>TRBJ1-1|TRBV6-5
CASSDSARTEAFF
>TRBJ2-7|TRBV7-9
CASSLWIYEQYF
>TRBJ2-3|TRBV29-1
CSVYRVTDTQYF
>TRBJ2-4|TRBV7-2
CASSSQGLLAKNIQYF
>TRBJ1-2|TRBV5-1
CASSLAGGENYGYTF
>TRBJ2-7|TRBV7-9
CASSFPQEGLYEQYF
>TRBJ1-4|TRBV5-1
CASRPTGGPNEKLFF
>TRBJ2-5|TRBV11-2
CASSLEQGSGQYF
>TRBJ1-2|TRBV29-1
CSSIGAGQGNYGYTF
>TRBJ2-3|TRBV7-9
CASKSVSADTQYF
>TRBJ2-4|TRBV5-1
CASSVNSDARWDKNIQYF
>TRBJ1-6|TRBV27
CASTFEGEYNSPLHF
>.|TRBV27
CASSLIGQGTYEQYF
>TRBJ2-5|TRBV5-1
CASSLEPSGETQYF
>TRBJ2-1|TRBV4-3
CASSQGGVYNEQFF
>TRBJ2-1|TRBV12-3/TRBV12-4
CASSLGDGPYNEQFF
>TRBJ2-7|TRBV27
CASSLSAGGAYNEQYF
>TRBJ2-5|TRBV2
CASSEARVGANQETQYF
>TRBJ1-1|TRBV9
CASSVVYRGWNTEAFF
>TRBJ2-1|TRBV6-5
CASSYRGVTSYNEQFF
>TRBJ2-1|TRBV11-2
CASSLALYRGQFF
>TRBJ1-1|TRBV29-1
CSVGPRNTEAFF